This T cell receptor (beta chain) was recorded in a study of T-cell memory formation after mild COVID-19. With 6 bases removed from V and 0 bases from J, the gap between germline ends came to 11 bases. Germline loops: CDR1 LNHDA, CDR2 SQIVND (reference sequence). The CDR3 has 14 residues. Study results and caveats: Some clones that responded were present in memory (sampled pre-infection), which suggests cross-reactive memory joined.

TCRdb itself ran the 5' RACE reads through MiXCR, one entry per CDR3 protein. Of roughly 160,000 distinct CDR3 sequences listed, about an eighth are singletons. Worth noting for this clonotype: Antigen specificity is unknown.

The V and J genes are TRBV19 and TRBJ1-2; D remains ambiguous. Sequencing was done on a sample of PBMCs or a T cell subset sorted from them (not recorded which). This TCR derives from a young man who had mild COVID-19 (a few samples of this study predate the infection). Cell type and time point are not known. The CDR3 coding sequence is TGTGCCAGTAGGGGTCGAGGGACTAACTATGGCTACACCTTC. This translates into CASRGRGTNYGYTF.